The clone carrying this T cell receptor beta chain was detected a few times. Antigen unknown. The record originates from a study of CD8+CD57+ T cells in acquired aplastic anemia. Across the whole study: When averaged, DNA from sorted CD4+ and CD8+ cells came to 3 to 4 ug. Healthy donors yielded some 9.9 million CD4+ cell reads on average.

TCR beta VDJ combinations and CDR3 sequences were profiled from genomic DNA. TCRdb called the reads again in MiXCR, with one record for every CDR3 protein. This repertoire shows 150,000 to 200,000 distinct CDR3 sequences, just over 45% found once; its top ten account for roughly 3%. The study, taken as a whole, reports: Simpson's diversity of CD8+ cells was not significantly different in patients compared with controls. About 27 shared CD8+ CDR3s appeared highly expressed within patients' immunodominant clones.

V shed 5 bases and J 3 bases; nucleotides not matched to a gene: 8. CDR3 length: 16 residues. This sequence was found in a human donor in good health. Input material: sorted CD4+, CD8+, or CD8+CD57+ T cells (not recorded which) from PBMCs. This sequence joins TRBV12-3 or TRBV12-4 and TRBJ1-1, with 11 nucleotides matching TRBD1. CDR3 nucleotide sequence: TGTGCCAGCAGTGGACAGGGGGCCCGTTCGGACACTGAAGCTTTCTTT. Translating it yields CASSGQGARSDTEAFF.